The entry below gives a single T cell receptor beta chain sequence along with its context. The V segment lost 5 bases and the J segment 13 bases; nucleotides outside the gene matches: 8. Germline values: CDR1 SGDLS, CDR2 YYNGEE. CDR3 length: 14 residues. MiXCR, applied by TCRdb to the RT-PCR reads, yields one record per CDR3 protein. The sample lists around 700,000 distinct CDR3 sequences; approximately 15% were seen once. V and J are TRBV9 and TRBJ2-1; TRBD2 aligns across 14 bases. The sample was memory CD4+ T cells from blood. The sequence came from a female donor in good health, serving as a healthy control. As DNA, the CDR3 is TGTGCCAGCAGACCGGGACTAGCGGGAGTAGAACAGTTCTTC. Encoded protein: CASRPGLAGVEQFF.